This entry lists 23 T cell receptor beta chains sequenced from one sample in a study of blood T cell repertoires in COVID-19. The protocol was immunoSEQ multiplex PCR, while the TCRdb copy is restricted to in-frame clones and leaves out a portion. There are around 71,000 clones in the sample; about four fifths occur only once, and around 28% lies in the top ten. Sequenced material: peripheral blood. Receptors were obtained from a woman of 80 years or more with active or convalescent COVID-19.

J is TRBJ1-1 and V is TRBV5-6, with unresolved D. V was shortened by 5 bases and J by 1 base, with 9 bases between the two germline ends. CDR3 size: 13 residues. Germline assignment: CDR1 SGHDT and CDR2 YYEEEE. This chain's CDR3 is CASSVTGNTEAFF. In DNA form, the CDR3 reads TGTGCCAGCAGTGTGACGGGGAACACTGAAGCTTTCTTT.

The gene calls are TRBV2 and TRBJ2-3, with 12 bases lining up with TRBD2. The V and J ends lost 5 bases and 0 bases, in that order; junction bases with no gene match: 18. This CDR3 has 21 amino acids. The germline gives CDR1 SNHLY, CDR2 FYNNEI. This CDR3 is CASSSPIRLAGESSSTDTQYF. The CDR3 DNA reads as TGTGCCAGCAGTTCTCCAATCAGACTAGCGGGGGAAAGCTCTAGCACAGATACGCAGTATTTT.

There are many counts of this clone. Other DNA sequences in the same sample also yield this CDR3. This chain uses TRBV9 with TRBJ2-5, with 7 nucleotides matching TRBD2. Germline values: CDR1 SGDLS, CDR2 YYNGEE. V was pared by 3 bases and J by 2 bases, with 13 bases of the junction left unmatched. CDR3 length equals 17 residues. This CDR3 reads CASSGDTLLGGQETQYF. CDR3 nucleotides: TGTGCCAGCAGCGGAGATACCCTCCTGGGGGGGCAAGAGACCCAGTACTTC. Supplemented by reference TRBV9 and TRBJ2-5, the full variable domain reads DSGVTQTPKHLITATGQRVTLRCSPRSGDLSVYWYQQSLDQGLQFLIQYYNGEERAKGNILERFSAQQFPDLHSELNLSSLELGDSALYFCASSGDTLLGGQETQYFGPGTRLLVL.

This chain joins TRBV12-3 or TRBV12-4 and TRBJ2-3; no definite D call. V lost 2 bases and J lost 4, with 4 bases in between. CDR3 length: 12 residues. The CDR3 nucleotides read TGTGCCAGCAGTTTATCTTCAGATACGCAGTATTTT. Protein: CASSLSSDTQYF.

This clone was seen only a few times. V gene TRBV4-1 combines with J gene TRBJ2-5; maybe TRBD2 (5 bases). Germline loops: CDR1 MGHRA, CDR2 YSYEKL. The V gene lost 0 bases and the J gene lost 9 bases, with 14 bases spanning the gap. This CDR3 is built from 14 residues. CDR3 residues: CASSQEGPGWAQYF. In nucleotides, the CDR3 is TGCGCCAGCAGCCAAGAAGGCCCGGGGTGGGCCCAGTACTTC.

This clone was detected once. The chain couples TRBV9 to TRBJ2-1; 9 nucleotides match TRBD2. Unmatched junction bases numbered 1, after V lost 0 bases and J lost 0 bases. Germline V gene sequence: CDR1 SGDLS, CDR2 YYNGEE. The length of the CDR3 is 16 residues. The CDR3 reads CASSVGLADSYNEQFF. Here the CDR3 DNA reads TGTGCCAGCAGCGTAGGACTAGCGGACTCCTACAATGAGCAGTTCTTC.

This clone was picked up a small number of times. In DNA, the CDR3 is TGTGCCAGCAGCAACGGACTAGCGGGGGGATGGGAGCAGTACTTC. It translates to CASSNGLAGGWEQYF. This rearrangement joins TRBV9 to TRBJ2-7; 14 positions agree with TRBD2. The CDR3 totals 15 residues. Per the germline V gene, CDR1 is SGDLS and CDR2 is YYNGEE. The V and J ends lost 4 bases and 7 bases, in that order; junction bases with no gene match: 7.

The V call is TRBV6-2 or TRBV6-3, the J call TRBJ2-1; the D gene is possibly TRBD1 (6 bases). In germline, CDR1 is MNHEY, CDR2 SVGEGT. The V end lost 1 base, the J end lost 4 bases, and 11 bases lay between the germline ends. This CDR3 has 15 residues. CDR3 loop: CASSYLGALYNEQFF. CDR3 nucleotides: TGTGCCAGCAGTTACTTGGGGGCCCTTTACAATGAGCAGTTCTTC.

CDR3 loop: CASSLSRVGWETQYF. The CDR3 bases are TGTGCCAGCAGCTTAAGCAGGGTGGGGTGGGAGACCCAGTACTTC. The rearrangement uses TRBV5-6 and TRBJ2-5; D is possibly TRBD1 (5 bases). V gave up 2 bases and J gave up 5 bases, with 16 bases separating them. The germline CDR1 and CDR2 sequences are SGHDT and YYEEEE. The CDR3 consists of 15 residues.

This rearrangement joins TRBV19 to TRBJ1-2, with a possible D match to TRBD1 (6 bases). Looked up from germline, CDR1 is LNHDA and CDR2 is SQIVND (reference sequence). Between the trimmed V and J ends, which lost 1 base and 2 bases, there was a span of 14 bases. The CDR3 length is 16 residues. CDR3 nucleotides: TGTGCCAGTAGTATAGCAATTTCGGGACACAACTATGGCTACACCTTC. Protein: CASSIAISGHNYGYTF.

The rearrangement uses TRBV5-1 and TRBJ2-7, with D possibly matching TRBD2 (5 bases). The CDR3 consists of 15 residues. Germline V gene data show CDR1 as SGHRS and CDR2 as YFSETQ. Trimming left V 7 bases short and J 1 base short, with 18 bases between. The DNA for the CDR3 is TGCGCCAGCCAAACAGCTCCCGGGGTTTCCTACGAGCAGTACTTC. As protein: CASQTAPGVSYEQYF.

The chain carries TRBV7-8 and TRBJ1-5; TRBD1 matches 7 bases. This CDR3 comprises 15 residues. V lost 4 bases, J lost 4 bases, and 7 bases stayed unmatched. In germline, CDR1 is SGHVS, CDR2 FQNEAQ. CDR3 bases: TGTGCCAGCAGCTCCTCGGGACAGCTTAATCAGCCCCAGCATTTT. This encodes CASSSSGQLNQPQHF.

This clone has a handful of counts. This chain links TRBV27 with TRBJ1-2; D ambiguous. With 5 bases removed from V and 4 bases from J, the gap between germline ends came to 8 bases. The CDR3 is made up of 12 amino acids. Germline CDR1 and CDR2: MNHEY and SMNVEV (reference sequence). The CDR3 DNA reads as TGTGCCAGCAGTAATCTATTCTATGGCTACACCTTC. Encoded protein: CASSNLFYGYTF.

This rearrangement joins TRBV27 to TRBJ1-1; D is ambiguous. Germline CDR1 is MNHEY and CDR2 is SMNVEV (reference sequence). The CDR3 covers 14 residues. V lost 2 bases, J lost 5 bases, and 12 bases lay in between. CDR3 region: CASSLIPTETEAFF. The CDR3 nucleotides are TGTGCCAGCAGTTTAATTCCCACTGAGACTGAAGCTTTCTTT.

The rearrangement links TRBV11-2 to TRBJ2-3; possible D gene TRBD2, 6 bases. The V and J ends lost 1 base and 4 bases respectively, with 12 bases between them. Germline V CDR1 and CDR2: SGHAT, FQNNGV. The CDR3 sequence is 15 residues long. CDR3 in DNA: TGTGCCAGCAGCTTAGTTATAGGGGAGGCAGATACGCAGTATTTT. This sequence encodes CASSLVIGEADTQYF.

The genes are TRBV2 and TRBJ2-1; 8 bases are shared with TRBD2. The CDR3 runs 15 residues. Germline loops: CDR1 SNHLY, CDR2 FYNNEI. Unmatched junction bases numbered 4, after V lost 6 bases and J lost 0 bases. CDR3 protein: CASSPSGGSYNEQFF. DNA of the CDR3: TGTGCCAGCAGCCCCAGCGGGGGCTCCTACAATGAGCAGTTCTTC.

This rearrangement joins TRBV6-5 to TRBJ1-6; tentative D call: TRBD1 (5 bases). The germline V gene has CDR1 MNHEY and CDR2 SVGAGI. With 4 bases removed from V and 6 bases from J, the gap between germline ends came to 16 bases. This CDR3 is 16 amino acids long. The CDR3 sequence is CASSSPSTGFNSPLHF. The CDR3 region has the DNA TGTGCCAGCAGTTCACCGTCTACAGGTTTTAATTCACCCCTCCACTTT.

The CDR3 DNA reads TGCAGCGTCGGACTAGCGGCTTACAATGAGCAGTTCTTC. Residues: CSVGLAAYNEQFF. The chain couples TRBV29-1 to TRBJ2-1; 10 nucleotides line up with TRBD2. The CDR3 loop spans 13 amino acids. V dropped 6 bases and J dropped 4; count of bases not matched to a gene: 3. Germline V lookup: CDR1 SQVTM, CDR2 ANQGSEA.

The genes are TRBV19 and TRBJ1-4, with D possibly being TRBD1 (6 bases). The V gene lost 7 bases and the J gene lost 2 bases, with 20 bases spanning the gap. CDR1 is LNHDA and CDR2 is SQIVND in the germline V gene (reference sequence). This CDR3 spans 17 amino acids. The CDR3, as DNA: TGTGCCAGTACTCCCCGCAGGGGCGCCGGGACTAATGAAAAACTGTTTTTT. It yields the protein CASTPRRGAGTNEKLFF.

The rearrangement links TRBV3-1 (or the pseudogene TRBV3-2) to TRBJ2-1, with D unclear. The CDR3 consists of 14 residues. The germline CDR1 and CDR2 sequences are LGHDT and YNNKEL (reference sequence). The ends were cut back, 3 bases at V and 2 bases at J, with 8 bases in the middle. The CDR3 region is CASSQQQTYNEQFF. CDR3 nucleotides: TGTGCCAGCAGCCAGCAACAGACCTACAATGAGCAGTTCTTC.

The chain combines TRBV29-1 with TRBJ2-1, with TRBD2 matching over 9 bases. Per germline, CDR1 SQVTM and CDR2 ANQGSEA. The J segment lost 9 bases and the V segment lost 3 bases, leaving 6 bases of the junction unmatched. The CDR3 is made up of 13 amino acids. CDR3 loop: CSVERGGTIEQFF. DNA for the CDR3: TGCAGCGTTGAGCGGGGGGGAACAATTGAGCAGTTCTTC.

The chain links TRBV9 to TRBJ2-7; TRBD2 is a possible D gene (5 bases). V lost 4 bases and J 0 bases, leaving 17 bases between the germline ends. CDR3 size: 16 residues. Germline V gene sequence: CDR1 SGDLS, CDR2 YYNGEE. The CDR3 coding sequence is TGTGCCAGCAGCCCTGGCCAGCGGACGAGCTCCTACGAGCAGTACTTC. Its translation is CASSPGQRTSSYEQYF.

The chain combines TRBV6-7 with TRBJ1-3; 7 nucleotides line up with TRBD1. TRBV6-7 is identified as an open reading frame with a role that is uncertain. The V and J ends lost 2 bases and 0 bases, in that order; junction bases with no gene match: 4. There are 16 residues in the CDR3. The CDR3 DNA reads TGTGCCAGCAGTTACGTAGGGACAGCCTCTGGAAACACCATATATTTT. This sequence encodes CASSYVGTASGNTIYF.